Below are 9 T cell receptor beta chains sequenced from a single sample in a study of T-cell reconstitution after alpha-beta-depleted transplantation in children. For TCRbeta, the library was prepared with unique molecular identifiers. TCRdb reanalysed the PCR reads using MiXCR and keeps one entry per CDR3 protein. This table has some 200,000 distinct CDR3 sequences, around 9.6% appearing once. The source was PBMCs from the stem cell graft donor, collected from the stem cell graft. All receptors come from a human donor who donated a stem cell graft to a child with acute lymphoblastic leukemia.

At least ten counts were recorded for this clonotype. This sequence joins TRBV6-1 and TRBJ2-7, with 7 bases lining up with TRBD1. The ends lost 3 bases at V and 3 bases at J; junction bases unmatched: 11. Germline V gives CDR1 MNHNS, CDR2 SASEGT. This CDR3 is built from 16 residues. This CDR3 reads CASSDGTGVMVYEQYF. Here the CDR3 DNA reads TGTGCCAGCAGTGATGGTACAGGGGTGATGGTCTACGAGCAGTACTTC.

This clonotype came up many times. CDR3 region: CASSLDRGNQPQHF. CDR3 in DNA: TGTGCCAGCAGTTTGGACAGGGGCAATCAGCCCCAGCATTTT. The J gene is TRBJ1-5, the V gene TRBV27, with 8 bases lining up with TRBD1. This CDR3 region has 14 residues. Trimming removed 3 bases from V and 2 bases from J; junction bases left unmatched: 0. CDR1 and CDR2 from the germline V gene are MNHEY and SMNVEV (reference sequence).

This clonotype came up many times. The chain recombines TRBV11-2 with TRBJ1-1; D gene unclear. CDR1 and CDR2 from the germline V gene are SGHAT and FQNNGV. V dropped 5 bases and J dropped 4 bases, with 17 bases sitting between them. This CDR3 region has 15 residues. CDR3 residues: CASSPGPPIGTEAFF. CDR3 coding DNA: TGTGCCAGCAGCCCCGGGCCCCCGATAGGCACTGAAGCTTTCTTT.

To note about this clonotype: One end of the junction does not line up with germline, which may come from a read error. This chain uses TRBV20-1 with TRBJ1-5; TRBD1 matches at 10 bases. The CDR3 loop spans 15 amino acids. In germline, CDR1 is DFQATT, CDR2 SNEGSKA (reference sequence). For the CDR3, the DNA is TGCTGTGCTACGCGGGGACAGGGGAGCAATCAGCCCCAGCATTTT. Translation: CCATRGQGSNQPQHF.

This clonotype was seen more than once but under ten times. V is TRBV3-1 and J is TRBJ1-5, with D possibly TRBD1 on 6 matching bases. Deletions cut 3 bases from V and 2 bases from J, with 17 bases between. The CDR3 contains 17 residues. CDR1 is LGHDT and CDR2 is YNNKEL in the germline V gene (reference sequence). The CDR3 reads CASSQDSSPTGNQPQHF. The DNA for the CDR3 is TGTGCCAGCAGCCAGGACAGCTCCCCGACTGGCAATCAGCCCCAGCATTTT.

This clonotype showed up just a few times. The chain uses TRBV27 and TRBJ2-1; D is unclear. This CDR3 has 14 amino acids. V lost 5 bases to trimming and J lost 4 bases, with 12 bases between them. Germline-derived CDR1 and CDR2 are MNHEY and SMNVEV (reference sequence). This CDR3 reads CASSGPGSYNEQFF. The CDR3, as DNA: TGTGCCAGCAGTGGGCCAGGCAGTTACAATGAGCAGTTCTTC.

This clonotype was seen only a few times. The rearrangement links TRBV20-1 to TRBJ2-1, with 8 bases that match TRBD1. V lost 4 bases, J lost 8 bases, and 13 bases stayed unmatched. CDR3 size: 15 residues. Germline V gene lookup returns CDR1 DFQATT and CDR2 SNEGSKA (reference sequence). As DNA, the CDR3 is TGCAGTGCTAATGACAGGGGAATTCAGGATTATGAGCAGTTCTTC. The encoded protein is CSANDRGIQDYEQFF.

This clonotype has only a few counts. The J gene is TRBJ2-3, the V gene TRBV4-1; 9 bases fit TRBD2. Looked up from germline, CDR1 is MGHRA and CDR2 is YSYEKL. V shed 3 bases and J 6 bases; nucleotides not matched to a gene: 10. CDR3 length equals 16 residues. CDR3 amino acids: CASSHKAGGPGDTQYF. CDR3 nucleotide sequence: TGCGCCAGCAGCCACAAAGCGGGGGGCCCGGGGGATACGCAGTATTTT.

This clonotype has ten or more counts. The chain is built from TRBV15 and TRBJ2-1; unclear D gene. Germline CDR1 LNHNV, CDR2 YYDKDF (reference sequence). V was cut by 4 bases and J by 6 bases, with 16 bases left in between. This CDR3 contains 15 residues. The CDR3 region has the DNA TGTGCCACCAGCAAAGACGAGACTTTCGCCAATGAGCAGTTCTTC. This sequence encodes CATSKDETFANEQFF.